One and the same sample provided the 24 T cell receptor beta chains below, sequenced in a study of beta chain features in type 1 diabetes. Study-level points and caveats: Moderate yet significant TCRB CDR3 shortening was seen in Type 1 diabetes patients in all four CD4+ subsets.

Their target antigens are unknown. Investigators reverse transcribed all isolated RNA, so they sequenced expressed TCRB transcripts. Some clones are missing from TCRdb's copy, which holds only in-frame ones; the method was immunoSEQ multiplex PCR. The table records 600,000 to 700,000 clones, 10% to 15% of them present only once. Sequences were obtained from naive CD4+ T cells from blood. Every receptor here comes from a man in his late teens or twenties with type 1 diabetes.

This clone was seen a handful of times. This sequence joins TRBV9 and TRBJ2-3; 10 bases are a match to TRBD2. V shed 7 bases and J 1 base; nucleotides not matched to a gene: 3. Per the germline V gene, CDR1 is SGDLS and CDR2 is YYNGEE. CDR3 size: 14 residues. In nucleotides, the CDR3 is TGTGCCAGCCACAGCGGGGGGGGCACAGATACGCAGTATTTT. Translation gives CASHSGGGTDTQYF.

J is TRBJ2-5 and V is TRBV4-1; 15 bases match TRBD2. Germline CDR1 MGHRA, CDR2 YSYEKL. V was pared by 1 base and J by 3 bases, with 9 bases of the junction left unmatched. The CDR3 totals 19 residues. For the CDR3, the DNA is TGCGCCAGCAGCCAAGCTCCGGGACTAGCGGGGGGTCTAGAAGAGACCCAGTACTTC. Its protein product is CASSQAPGLAGGLEETQYF.

This clone was seen a handful of times. The chain links TRBV7-9 to TRBJ1-1; D perhaps matches TRBD1 (5 bases). CDR3 length: 12 residues. Germline V gives CDR1 SEHNR, CDR2 FQNEAQ (reference sequence). V shed 6 bases and J shed 7 bases, with 12 bases lying between them. CDR3 amino acids: CASRPTGGEAFF. In DNA form, the CDR3 reads TGTGCCAGCAGACCAACAGGAGGTGAAGCTTTCTTT. Supplemented by reference TRBV7-9 and TRBJ1-1, the full variable domain reads DTGVSQNPRHKITKRGQNVTFRCDPISEHNRLYWYRQTLGQGPEFLTYFQNEAQLEKSRLLSDRFSAERPKGSFSTLEIQRTEQGDSAMYLCASRPTGGEAFFGQGTRLTVV.

This chain joins TRBV25-1 and TRBJ1-2; D remains ambiguous. Germline CDR1 reads MGHDK; CDR2 reads SYGVNS. V was trimmed by 6 bases and J by 1 base, leaving 9 bases between them. This CDR3 is built from 13 residues. The CDR3 loop reads CASSTDGNYGYTF. The CDR3 coding sequence is TGTGCCAGCAGCACCGACGGTAACTATGGCTACACCTTC.

V and J are TRBV2 and TRBJ2-7, with 8 bases identical to TRBD1. Trimming cost V 5 bases and J 1 base; bases outside gene matches: 4. Germline CDR1 and CDR2: SNHLY and FYNNEI. The length of the CDR3 is 14 residues. Here the CDR3 DNA reads TGTGCCAGCAGTAAACAGGGGGAGTCCTACGAGCAGTACTTC. This sequence encodes CASSKQGESYEQYF.

This clone was observed a handful of times. CDR3 in amino acids: CASSPGQNTEAFF. CDR3 DNA: TGTGCCAGCAGCCCTGGACAGAACACTGAAGCTTTCTTT. V is TRBV6-1 and J is TRBJ1-1, with D possibly being TRBD1 (5 bases). Germline assignment: CDR1 MNHNS and CDR2 SASEGT. Trimming took off 6 bases at V and 1 base at J, with 9 bases between the two ends. CDR3 length: 13 residues.

The chain links TRBV9 to TRBJ2-2, with TRBD1 matching 7 bases. Germline V CDR1 and CDR2: SGDLS, YYNGEE. The CDR3 has 16 amino acids. With 3 bases clipped from V and 5 bases from J, the junction kept 10 bases outside the gene matches. CDR3 nucleotides: TGTGCCAGCAGCGGGCCCGACAGGGCGGGTACCGGGGAGCTGTTTTTT. Translating it yields CASSGPDRAGTGELFF.

This clone has only a few counts. This chain joins TRBV5-4 and TRBJ2-3; 9 bases align to TRBD2. CDR3 length equals 16 residues. The junction had 12 bases not matched to a gene; V was cut back by 4 bases and J by 6 bases. Germline CDR1 SGHNT, CDR2 YYREEE (reference sequence). The CDR3, as DNA: TGTGCCAGCAGCCCTAAGAAGCGGGGGGCCCCGGATACGCAGTATTTT. Translation gives CASSPKKRGAPDTQYF.

This clone turned up a few times. The same CDR3 also results from other DNA sequences found in this sample. The CDR3 DNA reads as TGTGCCTGGACGGGGGGCACAGATACGCAGTATTTT. The encoded protein is CAWTGGTDTQYF. The chain joins TRBV30 to TRBJ2-3, with a possible D match to TRBD2 (6 bases). V dropped 4 bases and J dropped 1 base, with 6 bases sitting between them. Germline V CDR1 and CDR2: GTSNPN, SVGIG (reference sequence). This CDR3 has 12 amino acids.

The genes are TRBV9 and TRBJ2-3; 12 bases align to TRBD1. Germline trimming cut 4 bases from V and 6 bases from J; bases unmatched to any gene: 9. The CDR3 covers 16 residues. CDR1 and CDR2 from the germline V gene are SGDLS and YYNGEE. CDR3 bases: TGTGCCAGCAGCAACCGGGACAGGGGGCTTCTGGATACGCAGTATTTT. Translated, it gives CASSNRDRGLLDTQYF.

This clone was observed a handful of times. The chain joins TRBV7-2 to TRBJ1-2; D gene unclear. Germline V gives CDR1 SGHTA, CDR2 FQGNSA. CDR3 size: 15 residues. V gave up 5 bases and J gave up 4 bases, with 17 bases separating them. The CDR3 coding sequence is TGTGCCAGCAGCCCGGCACCAGGCCCGTCCTATGGCTACACCTTC. It codes for CASSPAPGPSYGYTF.

This clone was detected only a few times. The rearrangement joins TRBV29-1 to TRBJ2-5; 7 bases line up with TRBD1. After removal of 4 bases from V and 3 bases from J, the junction contained 2 bases not matched to a gene. This CDR3 has 12 amino acids. CDR1 SQVTM and CDR2 ANQGSEA come from the germline V gene. The CDR3 sequence is CSVVGTEETQYF. The CDR3, as DNA: TGCAGCGTTGTGGGGACAGAAGAGACCCAGTACTTC.

The chain uses TRBV11-2 and TRBJ1-1, with 10 positions matching TRBD1. The V gene end was trimmed by 4 bases and the J gene end by 4 bases; junction bases not matched to a gene: 9. The CDR3 has 16 residues. Per the germline V gene, CDR1 is SGHAT and CDR2 is FQNNGV. CDR3 in DNA: TGTGCCAGCAGCTCCGGGACAGGGGCCGAGGGCACTGAAGCTTTCTTT. Translation: CASSSGTGAEGTEAFF.

CDR3 region: CASSGQGNTEAFF. For the CDR3, the DNA is TGTGCCAGCAGTGGTCAGGGAAACACTGAAGCTTTCTTT. The chain has TRBV6-5 and TRBJ1-1; D is perhaps TRBD1 (5 bases). From germline, CDR1 is MNHEY and CDR2 SVGAGI. Trimming left V 5 bases short and J 2 bases short, with 9 bases between. This CDR3 region has 13 residues.

DNA of the CDR3: TGTGCCAGCAGCGTAGTACGAGGTGGCTACACCTTC. Translation gives CASSVVRGGYTF. The gene calls are TRBV9 and TRBJ1-2; D not certain. Germline loops: CDR1 SGDLS, CDR2 YYNGEE. Trimming shortened V by 0 bases and J by 7 bases, and 7 bases separated the two germline ends. The CDR3 extends over 12 amino acids.

CDR3 region: CASSLATLRGNEQFF. The CDR3 DNA follows: TGTGCCAGCAGCTTAGCGACCTTGAGAGGCAATGAGCAGTTCTTC. The chain couples TRBV7-2 to TRBJ2-1, with unresolved D. The germline V gene has CDR1 SGHTA and CDR2 FQGNSA. This CDR3 contains 15 residues. The ends were cut back, 0 bases at V and 6 bases at J, with 12 bases in the middle.

The V call is TRBV7-2, the J call TRBJ2-3; 15 bases line up with TRBD2. Germline values: CDR1 SGHTA, CDR2 FQGNSA. This CDR3 spans 17 amino acids. Trimming at V came to 5 bases and at J to 2 bases, leaving 5 bases not matched to a gene. CDR3 sequence reads: CASSARTSGGATDTQYF. The DNA of the CDR3 is TGTGCCAGCAGCGCCAGGACTAGCGGGGGGGCCACAGATACGCAGTATTTT.

This clone has only a few counts. The chain uses TRBV2 and TRBJ1-5, with 7 bases aligning to TRBD1. V dropped 6 bases and J dropped 5; count of bases not matched to a gene: 7. Germline V CDR1 and CDR2: SNHLY, FYNNEI. The CDR3 runs to 14 residues. The CDR3 DNA reads TGTGCCAGCAGGGCCGACAGGGAATATCAGCCCCAGCATTTT. This translates into CASRADREYQPQHF.

This clone was seen more than once but under ten times. The chain combines TRBV4-1 with TRBJ2-3; 12 bases agree with TRBD2. Germline assignment: CDR1 MGHRA and CDR2 YSYEKL. J lost 5 bases, V lost 0 bases, and 9 bases had no gene match. The CDR3 contains 18 residues. The CDR3 protein is CASSQERTSGVGRDTQYF. CDR3 DNA: TGCGCCAGCAGCCAAGAAAGGACTAGCGGGGTCGGGAGAGATACGCAGTATTTT.

The chain combines TRBV7-3 with TRBJ2-7; possibly TRBD1 for D (6 bases). V was cut by 0 bases and J by 0 bases, with 9 bases left in between. Germline CDR1 SGHTA, CDR2 FQGTGA. The CDR3 has 15 amino acids. This CDR3 reads CASSLTGGDSYEQYF. The CDR3 nucleotides are TGTGCCAGCAGCTTAACAGGGGGTGACTCCTACGAGCAGTACTTC.

The chain couples TRBV11-3 to TRBJ2-3; possibly TRBD1 for D (7 bases). V shed 5 bases and J shed 1 base, with 16 bases lying between them. Germline V CDR1 and CDR2: SGHNT, YENEEA. The CDR3 length is 16 residues. CDR3 DNA sequence: TGTGCCAGCAGCGAAGGCAGGGGGGCCGGCACAGATACGCAGTATTTT. Its protein is CASSEGRGAGTDTQYF.

This clone was seen more than once but under ten times. V is TRBV20-1 and J is TRBJ1-2; no clear D. The length of the CDR3 is 11 residues. With 1 base removed from V and 6 bases from J, the gap between germline ends came to 6 bases. From germline, CDR1 is DFQATT and CDR2 SNEGSKA (reference sequence). This CDR3 is CSARGGDGYTF. CDR3 DNA: TGCAGTGCTAGAGGGGGAGATGGCTACACCTTC.

In this sample, this clone turned up a few times. The chain recombines TRBV6-5 with TRBJ2-7; no definite D call. Germline CDR1 and CDR2: MNHEY and SVGAGI. This CDR3 has 13 residues. V was shortened by 0 bases and J by 4 bases, with 7 bases between the two germline ends. This chain's CDR3 is CASSYSWEYEQYF. CDR3 nucleotides: TGTGCCAGCAGTTACTCCTGGGAATACGAGCAGTACTTC.

V usage is TRBV5-1 and J usage is TRBJ2-3; 8 nucleotides agree with TRBD1. The germline V gene has CDR1 SGHRS and CDR2 YFSETQ. J lost 8 bases, V lost 4 bases, and 6 bases had no gene match. The CDR3 contains 13 residues. The CDR3 DNA reads as TGCGCCAGCAGCAAAGGACAGGGAGGTACGCAGTATTTT. This sequence encodes CASSKGQGGTQYF.